One T cell receptor beta chain is described in this entry. This specimen comes from a study of human T cells and chemical hapten exposure. Turning to the study itself: Variability of per-sample TCR yields stemmed mainly from small differences in pooled library volume.

Authors' processing steps: Samples had a median of around 92,000 TCRs, ranging about 20,000 to 690,600. Each CDR3 protein gets one entry after TCRdb re-called the 5' RACE reads with MiXCR. The V and J calls come from TCRdb's annotation, not from the publication. Here the sample spans around 100,000 distinct CDR3 sequences, around a fifth being singletons. Extraction yielded total RNA from whole blood (unfractionated). CDR1 and CDR2 from the germline V gene are MDHEN and SYDVKM. This CDR3 region has 15 residues. V lost 2 bases, J lost 4 bases, and 9 bases lay in between. The source of this sequence is a human donor in good health. This chain links TRBV28 with TRBJ1-6; D perhaps matches TRBD1 (6 bases). The CDR3: CASSLPQGYNSPLHF. The CDR3 region has the DNA TGTGCCAGCAGTTTACCTCAGGGGTATAATTCACCCCTCCACTTT.